This T cell receptor (beta chain) comes out of a study of T-cell reconstitution after alpha-beta-depleted transplantation in children. TCRbeta library construction was performed incorporating unique molecular identifiers. TCRdb used MiXCR to reprocess the PCR reads, holding one entry per CDR3 protein. The data hold 250,000 to 350,000 distinct CDR3 sequences, with 23% observed a single time. Notes on this clonotype: Its antigen is unknown.

The junction had 25 bases not matched to a gene; V was cut back by 8 bases and J by 8 bases. The CDR3 contains 19 residues. Germline values: CDR1 MNHNS, CDR2 SASEGT. Study-level findings and limits: One year post-transplant, T-cell counts and diversity were largely derived from T cells produced anew. Surviving recipient T cells and intrathymic progenitors accounted for some patients' high TCRbeta diversity at day 60. About two months after transplant, alpha-beta T cells reportedly came from several hundred expanded graft clones.

The gene calls are TRBV6-1 and TRBJ2-1, with 9 nucleotides matching TRBD1. Material: PBMCs, mostly from graft donor cells, obtained 180 days after TCRalphabeta/CD19-depleted stem cell transplant. The source of this sequence is a male patient between 10 and 17 years old who had a stem cell transplant for acute lymphoblastic leukemia, so the T cells may come from the graft donor. CDR3 nucleotide sequence: TGTGCCAGCTTCCTCCCGGCCCGAGTGGGACAGGGCACTAGCGATGAGCAGTTCTTC. Its translation: CASFLPARVGQGTSDEQFF.